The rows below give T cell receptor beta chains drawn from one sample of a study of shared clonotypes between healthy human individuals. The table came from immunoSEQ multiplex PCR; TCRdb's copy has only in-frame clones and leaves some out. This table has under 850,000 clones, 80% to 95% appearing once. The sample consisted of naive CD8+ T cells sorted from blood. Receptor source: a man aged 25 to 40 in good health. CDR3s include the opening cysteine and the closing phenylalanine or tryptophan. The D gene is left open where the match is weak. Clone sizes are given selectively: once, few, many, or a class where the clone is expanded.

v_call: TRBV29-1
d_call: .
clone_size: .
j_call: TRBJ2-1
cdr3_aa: CSVVVPSYNEQFF
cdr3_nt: TGCAGCGTTGTCGTACCCTCCTACAATGAGCAGTTCTTC

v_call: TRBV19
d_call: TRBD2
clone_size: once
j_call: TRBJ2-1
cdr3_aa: CASRGLADNEQFF
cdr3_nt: TGTGCCAGTAGGGGACTAGCAGACAATGAGCAGTTCTTC

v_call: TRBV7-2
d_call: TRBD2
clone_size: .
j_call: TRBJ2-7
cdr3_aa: CASSLDPGLADPSSYEQYF
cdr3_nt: TGTGCCAGCAGCTTGGATCCGGGACTAGCGGACCCCAGCTCCTACGAGCAGTACTTC

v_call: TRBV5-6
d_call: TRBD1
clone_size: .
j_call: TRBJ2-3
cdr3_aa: CASSPGDRGDTDTQYF
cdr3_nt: TGTGCCAGCAGCCCAGGGGACAGGGGGGACACAGATACGCAGTATTTT

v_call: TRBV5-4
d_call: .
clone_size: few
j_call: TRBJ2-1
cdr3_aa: CASSEGSEQFF
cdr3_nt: TGTGCCAGCAGCGAAGGTAGTGAGCAGTTCTTC

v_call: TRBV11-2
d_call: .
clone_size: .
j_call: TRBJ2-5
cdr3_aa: CASSLEPWSSVETQYF
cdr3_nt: TGTGCCAGCAGCTTAGAACCGTGGTCTAGCGTTGAGACCCAGTACTTC

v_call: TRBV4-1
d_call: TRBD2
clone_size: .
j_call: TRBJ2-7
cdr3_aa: CASSHLAGGGTYEQYF
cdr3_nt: TGCGCCAGCAGCCATTTAGCGGGAGGGGGAACCTACGAGCAGTACTTC

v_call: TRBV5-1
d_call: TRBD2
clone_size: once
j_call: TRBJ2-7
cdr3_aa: CASSLGAGGRYEQYF
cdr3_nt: TGCGCCAGCAGCTTGGGCGCGGGAGGGCGATACGAGCAGTACTTC

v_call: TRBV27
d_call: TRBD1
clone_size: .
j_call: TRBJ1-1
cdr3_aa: CASSSDRGYTEAFF
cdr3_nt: TGTGCCAGCAGCTCGGACAGGGGGTACACTGAAGCTTTCTTT

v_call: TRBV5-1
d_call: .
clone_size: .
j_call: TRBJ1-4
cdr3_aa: CASSLQGQDEKLFF
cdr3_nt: TGCGCCAGCAGCTTGCAGGGGCAGGATGAAAAACTGTTTTTT

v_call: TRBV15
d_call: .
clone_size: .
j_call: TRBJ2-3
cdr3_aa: CATSRETVLVGGSTDTQYF
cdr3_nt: TGTGCCACCAGCAGAGAAACCGTACTAGTGGGAGGAAGCACAGATACGCAGTATTTT

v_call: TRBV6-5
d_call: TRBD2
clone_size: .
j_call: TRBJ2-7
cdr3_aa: CASSQSGSVSYEQYF
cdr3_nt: TGTGCCAGCAGTCAAAGCGGGAGCGTCTCCTACGAGCAGTACTTC

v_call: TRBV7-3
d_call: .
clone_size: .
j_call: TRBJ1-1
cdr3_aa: CASSLIGGGNTEAFF
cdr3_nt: TGTGCCAGCAGCCTCATCGGGGGCGGGAACACTGAAGCTTTCTTT

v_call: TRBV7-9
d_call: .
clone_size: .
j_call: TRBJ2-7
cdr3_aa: CASSLRTAIPYEQYF
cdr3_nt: TGTGCCAGCAGCTTACGGACAGCCATCCCCTACGAGCAGTACTTC

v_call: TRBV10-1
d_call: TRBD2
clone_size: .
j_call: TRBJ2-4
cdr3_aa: CASSESPGLAPKNIQYF
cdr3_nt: TGCGCCAGCAGTGAGTCTCCGGGACTAGCGCCCAAAAACATTCAGTACTTC

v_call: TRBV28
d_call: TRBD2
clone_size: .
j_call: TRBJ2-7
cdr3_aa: CASSPLAGGAPAYEQYF
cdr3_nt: TGTGCCAGCAGTCCCCTAGCGGGAGGGGCCCCCGCCTACGAGCAGTACTTC

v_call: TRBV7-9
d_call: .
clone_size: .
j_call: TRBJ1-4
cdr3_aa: CASRGRNEKLFF
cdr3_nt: TGTGCCAGCAGGGGGCGCAACGAAAAACTGTTTTTT

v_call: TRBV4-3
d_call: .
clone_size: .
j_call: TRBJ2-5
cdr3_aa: CASSQDLGGQETQYF
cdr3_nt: TGCGCCAGCAGCCAAGATTTGGGGGGCCAAGAGACCCAGTACTTC

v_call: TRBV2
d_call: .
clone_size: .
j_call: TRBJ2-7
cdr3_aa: CASSDDPGHLSYEQYF
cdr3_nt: TGTGCCAGCAGTGATGATCCGGGACACTTATCCTACGAGCAGTACTTC

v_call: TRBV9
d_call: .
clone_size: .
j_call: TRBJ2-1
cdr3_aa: CASSGVRGYNEQFF
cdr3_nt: TGTGCCAGCAGCGGAGTAAGAGGCTACAATGAGCAGTTCTTC

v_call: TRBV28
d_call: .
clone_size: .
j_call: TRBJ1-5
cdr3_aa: CASSTRISAYHQPQHF
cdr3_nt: TGTGCCAGCAGTACCCGCATTTCGGCCTACCATCAGCCCCAGCATTTT

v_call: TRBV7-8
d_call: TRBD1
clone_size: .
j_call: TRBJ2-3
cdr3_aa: CASSLAGGNTDTQYF
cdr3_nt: TGTGCCAGCAGCTTAGCAGGGGGCAATACAGATACGCAGTATTTT

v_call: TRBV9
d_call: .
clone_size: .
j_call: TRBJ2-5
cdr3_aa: CASSPSGGGQETQYF
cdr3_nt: TGTGCCAGCAGCCCATCAGGGGGGGGTCAAGAGACCCAGTACTTC

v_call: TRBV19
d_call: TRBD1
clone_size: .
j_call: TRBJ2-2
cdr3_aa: CASSPRTTGWAGELFF
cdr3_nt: TGTGCCAGTAGTCCGAGGACGACAGGGTGGGCCGGGGAGCTGTTTTTT

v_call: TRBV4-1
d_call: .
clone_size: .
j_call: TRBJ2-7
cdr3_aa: CASSQTDTYEQYF
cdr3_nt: TGCGCCAGCAGCCAAACGGACACCTACGAGCAGTACTTC

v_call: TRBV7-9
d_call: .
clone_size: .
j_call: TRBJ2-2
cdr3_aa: CASSFPGLDTGELFF
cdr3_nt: TGTGCCAGCAGCTTTCCGGGGCTGGACACCGGGGAGCTGTTTTTT

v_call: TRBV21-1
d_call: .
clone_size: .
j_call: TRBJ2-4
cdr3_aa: CASLGGGRCIQYF
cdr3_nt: TGTGCCAGCTTGGGAGGGGGCCGATGCATTCAGTACTTC

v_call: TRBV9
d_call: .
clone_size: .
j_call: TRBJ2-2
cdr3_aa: CASSADSSGELFF
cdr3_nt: TGTGCCAGCAGCGCGGACTCTTCCGGGGAGCTGTTTTTT

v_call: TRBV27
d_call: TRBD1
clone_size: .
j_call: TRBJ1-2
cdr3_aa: CASRPGQGGAYGYTF
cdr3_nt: TGTGCCAGCAGACCGGGACAGGGGGGAGCCTATGGCTACACCTTC

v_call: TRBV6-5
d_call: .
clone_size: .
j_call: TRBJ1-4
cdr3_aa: CASRTGVRDEKLFF
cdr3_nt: TGTGCCAGCAGGACGGGGGTTAGGGATGAAAAACTGTTTTTT

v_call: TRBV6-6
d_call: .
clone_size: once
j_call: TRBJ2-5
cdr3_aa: CASSYLWDEEETQYF
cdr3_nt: TGTGCCAGCAGTTACTTGTGGGACGAAGAGGAGACCCAGTACTTC

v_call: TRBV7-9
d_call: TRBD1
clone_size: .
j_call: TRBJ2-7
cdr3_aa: CASSSLGQASYSYEQYF
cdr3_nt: TGTGCCAGCAGCTCGCTCGGACAGGCAAGTTACTCCTACGAGCAGTACTTC

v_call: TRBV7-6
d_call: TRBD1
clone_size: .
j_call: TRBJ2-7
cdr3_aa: CASSPKPTGFEQYF
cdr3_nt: TGTGCCAGCAGCCCAAAACCGACAGGGTTCGAGCAGTACTTC

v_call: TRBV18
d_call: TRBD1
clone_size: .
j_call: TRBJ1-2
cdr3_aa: CASSPEDGTGPPDGF
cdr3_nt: TGTGCCAGCTCACCCGAGGACGGGACAGGGCCCCCGGACGGTTTC

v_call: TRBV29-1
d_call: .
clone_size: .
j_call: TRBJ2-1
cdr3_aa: CSVVVSLDLSYNEQFF
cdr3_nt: TGCAGCGTGGTGGTGTCACTAGACCTTTCCTACAATGAGCAGTTCTTC

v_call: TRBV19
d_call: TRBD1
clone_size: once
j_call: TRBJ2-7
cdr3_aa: CASSARQGAEQYF
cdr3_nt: TGTGCCAGTAGTGCAAGACAGGGGGCCGAGCAGTACTTC

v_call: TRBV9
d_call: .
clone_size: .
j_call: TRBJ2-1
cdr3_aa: CASSPQGGAYNEQFF
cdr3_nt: TGTGCCAGCAGCCCTCAGGGGGGCGCGTACAATGAGCAGTTCTTC

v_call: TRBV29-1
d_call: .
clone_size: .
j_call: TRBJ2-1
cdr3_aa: CSVGDGRGNEQFF
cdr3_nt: TGCAGCGTTGGGGACGGTCGGGGCAATGAGCAGTTCTTC

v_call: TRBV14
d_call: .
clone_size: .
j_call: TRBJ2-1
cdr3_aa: CASSQAQFYNEQFF
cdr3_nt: TGTGCCAGCAGCCAAGCCCAGTTCTACAATGAGCAGTTCTTC

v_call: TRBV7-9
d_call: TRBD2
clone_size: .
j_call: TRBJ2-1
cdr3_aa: CASSSSLAGSYNEQFF
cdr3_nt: TGTGCCAGCAGCTCCTCACTAGCGGGATCCTACAATGAGCAGTTCTTC

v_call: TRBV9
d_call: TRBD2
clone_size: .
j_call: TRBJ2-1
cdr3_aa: CASSETGTSGLYNEQFF
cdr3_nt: TGTGCCAGCAGCGAGACCGGGACTAGCGGACTATACAATGAGCAGTTCTTC